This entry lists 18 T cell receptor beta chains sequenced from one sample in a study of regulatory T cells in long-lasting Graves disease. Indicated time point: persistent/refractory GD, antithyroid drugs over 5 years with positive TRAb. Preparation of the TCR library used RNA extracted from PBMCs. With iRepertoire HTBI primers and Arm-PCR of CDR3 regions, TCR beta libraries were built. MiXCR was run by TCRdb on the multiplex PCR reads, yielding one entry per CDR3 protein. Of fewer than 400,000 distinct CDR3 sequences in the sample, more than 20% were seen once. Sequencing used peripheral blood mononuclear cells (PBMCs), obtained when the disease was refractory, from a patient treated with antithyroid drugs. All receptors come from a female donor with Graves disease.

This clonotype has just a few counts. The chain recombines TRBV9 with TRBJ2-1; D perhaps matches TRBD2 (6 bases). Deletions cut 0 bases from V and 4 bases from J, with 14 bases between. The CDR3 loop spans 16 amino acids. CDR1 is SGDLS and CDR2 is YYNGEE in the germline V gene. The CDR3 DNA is TGTGCCAGCAGCGTAGTTCCCAGCGGGCTTTACAATGAGCAGTTCTTC. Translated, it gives CASSVVPSGLYNEQFF. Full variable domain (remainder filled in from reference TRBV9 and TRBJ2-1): DSGVTQTPKHLITATGQRVTLRCSPRSGDLSVYWYQQSLDQGLQFLIQYYNGEERAKGNILERFSAQQFPDLHSELNLSSLELGDSALYFCASSVVPSGLYNEQFFGPGTRLTVL.

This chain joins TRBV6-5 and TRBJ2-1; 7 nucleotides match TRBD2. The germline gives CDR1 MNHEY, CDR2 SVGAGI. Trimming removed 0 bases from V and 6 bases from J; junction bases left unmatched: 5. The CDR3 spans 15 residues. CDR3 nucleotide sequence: TGTGCCAGCAGTTACTCGGGGGGGAGGCTCAATGAGCAGTTCTTC. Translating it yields CASSYSGGRLNEQFF.

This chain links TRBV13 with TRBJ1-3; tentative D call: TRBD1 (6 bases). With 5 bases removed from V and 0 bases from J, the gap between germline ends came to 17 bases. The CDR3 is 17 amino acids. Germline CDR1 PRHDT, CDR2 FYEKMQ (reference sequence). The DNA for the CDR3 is TGTGCCAGCAGCGACAAACCTAGACAGGACTCTGGAAACACCATATATTTT. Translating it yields CASSDKPRQDSGNTIYF.

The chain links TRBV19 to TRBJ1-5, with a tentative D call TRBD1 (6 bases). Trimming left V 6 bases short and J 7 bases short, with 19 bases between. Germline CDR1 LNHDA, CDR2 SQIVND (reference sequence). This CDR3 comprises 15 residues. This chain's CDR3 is CASRSSSGTSQPQHF. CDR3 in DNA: TGTGCCAGTAGATCCTCTTCCGGGACATCCCAGCCCCAGCATTTT.

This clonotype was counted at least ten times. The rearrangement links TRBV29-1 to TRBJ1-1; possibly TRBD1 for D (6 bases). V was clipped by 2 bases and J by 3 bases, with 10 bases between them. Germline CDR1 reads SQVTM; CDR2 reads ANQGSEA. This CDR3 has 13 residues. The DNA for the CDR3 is TGCAGCGTTGAACCGACAGGATACACTGAAGCTTTCTTT. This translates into CSVEPTGYTEAFF.

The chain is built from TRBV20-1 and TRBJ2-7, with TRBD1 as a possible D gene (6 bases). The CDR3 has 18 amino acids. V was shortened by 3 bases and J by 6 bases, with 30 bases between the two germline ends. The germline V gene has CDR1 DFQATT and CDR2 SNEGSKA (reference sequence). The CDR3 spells CSARGQGLMSDRGGEQYF. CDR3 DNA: TGCAGTGCTAGGGGACAAGGTCTAATGAGCGACCGAGGCGGCGAGCAGTACTTC.

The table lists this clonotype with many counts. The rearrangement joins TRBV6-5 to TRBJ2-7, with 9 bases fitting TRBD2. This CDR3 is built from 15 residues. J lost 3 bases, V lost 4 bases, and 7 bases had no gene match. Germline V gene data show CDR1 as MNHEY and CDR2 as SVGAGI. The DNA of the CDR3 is TGTGCCAGCAGTTCCACGACTAGCGGAGGCTACGAGCAGTACTTC. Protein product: CASSSTTSGGYEQYF.

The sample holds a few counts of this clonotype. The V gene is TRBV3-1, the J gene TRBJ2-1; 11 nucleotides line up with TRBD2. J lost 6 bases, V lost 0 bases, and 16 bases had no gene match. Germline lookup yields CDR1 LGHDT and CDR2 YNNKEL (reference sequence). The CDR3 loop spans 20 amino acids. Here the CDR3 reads CASSQEGRLAGISLGNEQFF. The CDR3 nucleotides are TGTGCCAGCAGCCAAGAGGGGAGACTAGCGGGAATATCCTTGGGCAATGAGCAGTTCTTC.

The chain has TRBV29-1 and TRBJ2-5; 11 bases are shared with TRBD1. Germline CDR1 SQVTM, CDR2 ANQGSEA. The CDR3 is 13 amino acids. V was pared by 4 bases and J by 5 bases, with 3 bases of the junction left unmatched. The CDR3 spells CSVGDRGIETQYF. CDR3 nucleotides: TGCAGCGTTGGGGACAGGGGGATCGAGACCCAGTACTTC.

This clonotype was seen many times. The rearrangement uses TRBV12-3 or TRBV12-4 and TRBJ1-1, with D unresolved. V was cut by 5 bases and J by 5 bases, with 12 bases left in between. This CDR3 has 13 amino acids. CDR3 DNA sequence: TGTGCCAGCAGTATCTATGGGGAGACTGAAGCTTTCTTT. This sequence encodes CASSIYGETEAFF.

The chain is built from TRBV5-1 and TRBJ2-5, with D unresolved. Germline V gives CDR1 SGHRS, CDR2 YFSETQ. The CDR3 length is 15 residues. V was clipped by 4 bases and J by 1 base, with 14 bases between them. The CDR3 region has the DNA TGCGCCAGCAGCCAACGTCCGGAGATCCAAGAGACCCAGTACTTC. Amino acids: CASSQRPEIQETQYF.

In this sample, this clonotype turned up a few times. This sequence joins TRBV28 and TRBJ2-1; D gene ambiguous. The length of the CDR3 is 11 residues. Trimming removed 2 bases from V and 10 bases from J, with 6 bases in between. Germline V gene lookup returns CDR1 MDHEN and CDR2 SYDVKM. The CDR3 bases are TGTGCCAGCAGTTTAAGGTGGGAGCAGTTCTTC. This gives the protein CASSLRWEQFF.

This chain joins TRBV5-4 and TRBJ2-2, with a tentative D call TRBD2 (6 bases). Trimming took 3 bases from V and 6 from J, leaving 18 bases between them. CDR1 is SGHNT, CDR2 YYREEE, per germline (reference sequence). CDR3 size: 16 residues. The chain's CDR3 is CASSSEGRVVPGELFF. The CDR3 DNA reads TGTGCCAGCAGCTCGGAGGGAAGGGTGGTGCCCGGGGAGCTGTTTTTT.

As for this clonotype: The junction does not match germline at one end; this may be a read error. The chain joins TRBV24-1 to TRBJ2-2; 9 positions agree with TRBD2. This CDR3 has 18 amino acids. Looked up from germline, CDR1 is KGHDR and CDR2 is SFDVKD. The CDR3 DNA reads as TGTGCCGCCAGTGATTCCAATTTAGCGGGAGTTTCCTCCGGGGAGCTGTTTTTT. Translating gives CAASDSNLAGVSSGELFF.

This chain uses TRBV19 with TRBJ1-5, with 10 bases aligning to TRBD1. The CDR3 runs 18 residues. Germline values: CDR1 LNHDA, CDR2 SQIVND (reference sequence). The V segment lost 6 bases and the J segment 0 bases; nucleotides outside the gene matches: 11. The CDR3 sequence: CASSSGTGDRYSNQPQHF. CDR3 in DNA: TGTGCCAGTAGCTCCGGGACAGGGGACCGGTATAGCAATCAGCCCCAGCATTTT. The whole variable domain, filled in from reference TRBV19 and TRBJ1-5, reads DGGITQSPKYLFRKEGQNVTLSCEQNLNHDAMYWYRQDPGQGLRLIYYSQIVNDFQKGDIAEGYSVSREKKESFPLTVTSAQKNPTAFYLCASSSGTGDRYSNQPQHFGDGTRLSIL.

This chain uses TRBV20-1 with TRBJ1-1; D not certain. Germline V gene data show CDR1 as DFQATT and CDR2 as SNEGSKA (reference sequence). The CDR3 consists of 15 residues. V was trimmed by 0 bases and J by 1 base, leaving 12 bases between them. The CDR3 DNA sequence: TGCAGTGCTAGAGATCCAAGCAGGTCGAACACTGAAGCTTTCTTT. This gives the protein CSARDPSRSNTEAFF.

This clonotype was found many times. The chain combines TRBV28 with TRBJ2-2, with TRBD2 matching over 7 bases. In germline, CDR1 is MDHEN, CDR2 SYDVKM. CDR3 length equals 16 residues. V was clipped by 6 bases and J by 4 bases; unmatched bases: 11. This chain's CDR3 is CASSPPPGRVTGELFF. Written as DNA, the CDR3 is TGTGCCAGCAGCCCGCCCCCAGGGAGGGTCACCGGGGAGCTGTTTTTT.

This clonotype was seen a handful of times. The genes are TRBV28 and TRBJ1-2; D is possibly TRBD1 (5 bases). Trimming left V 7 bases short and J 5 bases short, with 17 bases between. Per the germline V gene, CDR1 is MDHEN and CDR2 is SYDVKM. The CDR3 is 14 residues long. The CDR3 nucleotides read TGTGCCAGCACCCTGGCCGGGACGGCATATGGCTACACCTTC. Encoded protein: CASTLAGTAYGYTF.